What follows are 30 T cell receptor beta chains derived from one specimen sequenced in a study of OX40 agonist ivuxolimab in advanced cancers. Sequencing was performed with immunoSEQ multiplex PCR; in TCRdb, only in-frame clones are kept and a portion is missing. The sample shows roughly 75,000 clones, roughly 91% of them seen only once. The sequenced sample was CD4+ or CD8+ T cells sorted from blood, obtained in a trial of the OX40 agonist ivuxolimab. The receptors were gathered from an adult with an advanced solid tumor such as melanoma, head and neck, liver or kidney cancer.

The genes are TRBV25-1 and TRBJ2-1; the D gene is possibly TRBD2 (6 bases). Trimming pared 0 bases from V and 7 bases from J, leaving 13 bases between. This CDR3 spans 15 amino acids. In germline, CDR1 is MGHDK, CDR2 SYGVNS. CDR3 protein: CASSEYGRQLNEQFF. The CDR3 DNA follows: TGTGCCAGCAGTGAATACGGGAGACAATTGAATGAGCAGTTCTTC.

This clone was seen only once. This chain links TRBV6-5 with TRBJ2-7; tentatively, D is TRBD1 (5 bases). The V end lost 2 bases, the J end lost 3 bases, and 11 bases lay between the germline ends. Per germline, CDR1 MNHEY and CDR2 SVGAGI. CDR3 length: 14 residues. The CDR3 region is CASSYRGGNYEQYF. The DNA for the CDR3 is TGTGCCAGCAGTTACAGGGGTGGGAACTACGAGCAGTACTTC.

The chain joins TRBV10-2 to TRBJ2-7; D is possibly TRBD2 (6 bases). The CDR3 consists of 13 residues. Germline CDR1 is WSHSY and CDR2 is SAAADI. Trimming pared 3 bases from V and 5 bases from J, leaving 11 bases between. CDR3 amino acids: CASSDQAGHEQYF. The CDR3 DNA follows: TGCGCCAGCAGTGACCAAGCGGGTCACGAGCAGTACTTC.

The chain employs TRBV5-1 and TRBJ1-1; D call uncertain. V lost 2 bases, J lost 8 bases, and 16 bases lay in between. Germline CDR1 is SGHRS and CDR2 is YFSETQ. The CDR3 contains 14 residues. The CDR3 spells CASSFGGPGTEAFF. The CDR3 DNA reads TGCGCCAGCAGCTTCGGAGGCCCCGGTACCGAAGCTTTCTTT.

The V call is TRBV11-3, the J call TRBJ2-5; 8 bases map to TRBD1. Judging by the DNA end, TRBJ2-7 fits better; the J call may be wrong. This CDR3 is built from 14 residues. Germline V gives CDR1 SGHNT, CDR2 YENEEA. The CDR3 loop is CASSLTRTGHEQYF. The CDR3 DNA reads as TGTGCCAGCAGCTTAACTCGGACAGGGCACGAGCAGTACTTC.

The genes are TRBV5-4 and TRBJ2-2; 14 positions match TRBD2. From germline, CDR1 is SGHNT and CDR2 YYREEE (reference sequence). This CDR3 comprises 16 residues. Trimming took 4 bases from V and 8 from J; bases not matched to a gene: 7. CDR3 DNA sequence: TGTGCCAGCAGCCTCGGGACTAGCGGGAGCCGAGGGGAGCTGTTTTTT. Protein: CASSLGTSGSRGELFF.

This chain uses TRBV9 with TRBJ2-1; 10 bases are a match to TRBD2. Per germline, CDR1 SGDLS and CDR2 YYNGEE. The CDR3 has 15 amino acids. Losses at the gene ends were 3 bases for V and 5 bases for J; bases not matched to a gene: 5. The CDR3, as DNA: TGTGCCAGCAGCGCCAGCGGGAGGGCGGACAATGAGCAGTTCTTC. Protein sequence: CASSASGRADNEQFF.

The CDR3 is CATHERLNTEAFF. In DNA, the CDR3 is TGTGCCACCCACGAACGGTTGAACACTGAAGCTTTCTTT. The chain combines TRBV2 with TRBJ1-1; D is ambiguous. V was clipped by 10 bases and J by 0 bases, with 12 bases between them. This CDR3 comprises 13 residues. Germline V gene lookup returns CDR1 SNHLY and CDR2 FYNNEI.

This chain joins TRBV5-1 and TRBJ2-5; D is undetermined. Germline lookup yields CDR1 SGHRS and CDR2 YFSETQ. Trimming took off 4 bases at V and 1 base at J, with 5 bases between the two ends. This CDR3 has 12 residues. The CDR3 sequence: CASSPVQETQYF. CDR3 DNA: TGCGCCAGCAGCCCGGTCCAAGAGACCCAGTACTTC.

V is TRBV9 and J is TRBJ2-5; no firm D call. The CDR3 is made up of 14 amino acids. From germline, CDR1 is SGDLS and CDR2 YYNGEE. V was pared by 3 bases and J by 5 bases, with 14 bases between. In nucleotides, the CDR3 is TGTGCCAGCAGCGGTTCCCCCGGCCTGGAGACCCAGTACTTC. This codes for CASSGSPGLETQYF. Looking up the rest from reference TRBV9 and TRBJ2-5 gives the full variable domain: DSGVTQTPKHLITATGQRVTLRCSPRSGDLSVYWYQQSLDQGLQFLIQYYNGEERAKGNILERFSAQQFPDLHSELNLSSLELGDSALYFCASSGSPGLETQYFGPGTRLLVL.

The chain recombines TRBV27 with TRBJ2-1; TRBD2 matches at 7 bases. CDR3 length equals 15 residues. With 2 bases clipped from V and 6 bases from J, the junction kept 7 bases outside the gene matches. Germline loops: CDR1 MNHEY, CDR2 SMNVEV (reference sequence). The CDR3 DNA reads TGTGCCAGCAGTTTAGAGGGACGGGGGGTCAATGAGCAGTTCTTC. The encoded protein is CASSLEGRGVNEQFF.

This clone was found once. V and J are TRBV15 and TRBJ1-1; D unclear. The germline CDR1 and CDR2 sequences are LNHNV and YYDKDF (reference sequence). The V gene lost 4 bases and the J gene lost 3 bases, with 9 bases spanning the gap. The CDR3 is 13 residues long. CDR3 sequence: CATSTRVDTEAFF. In DNA form, the CDR3 reads TGTGCCACCAGCACCAGAGTGGACACTGAAGCTTTCTTT. Using reference TRBV15 and TRBJ1-1 for the parts outside the CDR3, the full variable domain is DAMVIQNPRYQVTQFGKPVTLSCSQTLNHNVMYWYQQKSSQAPKLLFHYYDKDFNNEADTPDNFQSRRPNTSFCFLDIRSPGLGDTAMYLCATSTRVDTEAFFGQGTRLTVV.

The chain combines TRBV29-1 with TRBJ2-7; TRBD1 aligns across 7 bases. This CDR3 contains 14 residues. CDR1 SQVTM and CDR2 ANQGSEA come from the germline V gene. The V segment lost 5 bases and the J segment 6 bases; nucleotides outside the gene matches: 13. The CDR3, as DNA: TGCAGCGTTACTATGGGGACAGTCAAGGTCGAGCAGTACTTC. The encoded protein is CSVTMGTVKVEQYF.

J is TRBJ1-1 and V is TRBV29-1, with a tentative D call TRBD1 (5 bases). Deletions cut 8 bases from V and 4 bases from J, with 11 bases between. The CDR3 spans 11 residues. Per the germline V gene, CDR1 is SQVTM and CDR2 is ANQGSEA. CDR3 residues: CSSRASTEAFF. The CDR3 nucleotides read TGCAGCAGCAGGGCTAGCACTGAAGCTTTCTTT.

The chain uses TRBV7-9 and TRBJ2-2, with 8 bases aligning to TRBD1. The CDR3 contains 18 residues. V shed 0 bases and J 3 bases; nucleotides not matched to a gene: 9. The germline CDR1 and CDR2 sequences are SEHNR and FQNEAQ (reference sequence). The CDR3 DNA follows: TGTGCCAGCAGCTTAGCGAGAAACCACAGGGGGTACACCGGGGAGCTGTTTTTT. Protein product: CASSLARNHRGYTGELFF.

The gene calls are TRBV29-1 and TRBJ2-1; 10 nucleotides align to TRBD1. V trimming: 3 bases; J trimming: 0 bases; junction bases outside the gene matches: 11. The CDR3 runs 18 residues. Germline loops: CDR1 SQVTM, CDR2 ANQGSEA. The CDR3 region is CSVDLGQGKINSYNEQFF. CDR3 coding DNA: TGCAGCGTTGACTTGGGACAGGGGAAAATAAACTCCTACAATGAGCAGTTCTTC.

This chain links TRBV29-1 with TRBJ2-7; D uncertain. Germline CDR1 and CDR2: SQVTM and ANQGSEA. This CDR3 comprises 11 residues. V was shortened by 6 bases and J by 4 bases, with 10 bases between the two germline ends. The DNA for the CDR3 is TGCAGCGTCCGAGTGAGTTACGAGCAGTACTTC. As protein: CSVRVSYEQYF.

V is TRBV28 and J is TRBJ1-2, with no clear D. Germline loops: CDR1 MDHEN, CDR2 SYDVKM. Trimming pared 3 bases from V and 7 bases from J, leaving 6 bases between. The CDR3 has 11 residues. The CDR3 spells CASSFAGGYTF. Written as DNA, the CDR3 is TGTGCCAGCAGTTTTGCTGGTGGCTACACCTTC.

This clone has only a few counts. Other DNA sequences in the same sample also yield this CDR3. J is TRBJ1-1 and V is TRBV30, with 7 bases aligning to TRBD1. This CDR3 contains 15 residues. The V segment lost 2 bases and the J segment 0 bases; nucleotides outside the gene matches: 6. Germline V gives CDR1 GTSNPN, CDR2 SVGIG (reference sequence). Here the CDR3 DNA reads TGTGCCTGGAGTCCGGGAGGGGGCCTGAACACTGAAGCTTTCTTT. This sequence encodes CAWSPGGGLNTEAFF.

The chain is built from TRBV30 and TRBJ1-5, with 7 bases lining up with TRBD1. V shed 4 bases, J shed 0 bases, and the junction held 9 bases outside the gene matches. CDR3 length: 16 amino acids. Germline values: CDR1 GTSNPN, CDR2 SVGIG (reference sequence). The CDR3 protein is CAWNRAGGISNQPQHF. For the CDR3, the DNA is TGTGCCTGGAATCGGGCAGGGGGTATTAGCAATCAGCCCCAGCATTTT.

About this clone itself: As the CDR3 is not closed by the conserved phenylalanine or tryptophan, this likely results from a read error. The chain links TRBV7-2 to TRBJ1-2, with unresolved D. V was shortened by 2 bases and J by 3 bases, with 16 bases between the two germline ends. Germline CDR1 is SGHTA and CDR2 is FQGNSA. The CDR3 contains 16 residues. As DNA, the CDR3 is TGTGCCAGCAGCTTATTAACAGTACGGCGGGACTATGGCTACACCCTC. This gives the protein CASSLLTVRRDYGYTL.

The chain recombines TRBV2 with TRBJ2-3, with 9 bases identical to TRBD1. Trimming removed 8 bases from V and 3 bases from J; junction bases left unmatched: 12. This CDR3 is built from 16 residues. CDR1 is SNHLY and CDR2 is FYNNEI in the germline V gene. Here the CDR3 DNA reads TGTGCCAGCTGTCTTGGGACAGGGTTTGGGACAGATACGCAGTATTTT. As protein: CASCLGTGFGTDTQYF.

The chain combines TRBV28 with TRBJ2-5; D perhaps matches TRBD2 (5 bases). Germline lookup yields CDR1 MDHEN and CDR2 SYDVKM. The CDR3 loop spans 14 amino acids. Trimming cost V 6 bases and J 2 bases, with 13 bases left between them. CDR3 residues: CASRLVAVQETQYF. The CDR3 DNA follows: TGTGCCAGCAGACTAGTGGCAGTACAAGAGACCCAGTACTTC.

The rearrangement joins TRBV19 to TRBJ2-2, with no clear D. CDR1 and CDR2 from the germline V gene are LNHDA and SQIVND (reference sequence). Between the trimmed V and J ends, which lost 2 bases and 7 bases, there was a span of 5 bases. The CDR3 runs 12 residues. For the CDR3, the DNA is TGTGCCAGTAGTATACATAACGGGGAGCTGTTTTTT. Translated, it gives CASSIHNGELFF.

The chain combines TRBV28 with TRBJ1-6, with D perhaps matching TRBD1 (5 bases). V lost 7 bases to trimming and J lost 7 bases, with 11 bases between them. This CDR3 is built from 13 residues. Germline CDR1 is MDHEN and CDR2 is SYDVKM. CDR3 nucleotides: TGTGCCAGCAAGCCAGGGCAGAATTCACCCCTCCACTTT. Protein: CASKPGQNSPLHF. Variable domain in full (rest from reference TRBV28 and TRBJ1-6): DVKVTQSSRYLVKRTGEKVFLECVQDMDHENMFWYRQDPGLGLRLIYFSYDVKMKEKGDIPEGYSVSREKKERFSLILESASTNQTSMYLCASKPGQNSPLHFGNGTRLTVT.

V and J are TRBV29-1 and TRBJ2-1, with 13 bases aligning to TRBD2. V shed 1 base, J shed 6 bases, and the junction held 6 bases outside the gene matches. CDR3 length equals 16 residues. CDR1 is SQVTM, CDR2 ANQGSEA, per germline. CDR3 nucleotides: TGCAGCGTTGAAGTCGGGACTAGCGGGATAGTCAATGAGCAGTTCTTC. This codes for CSVEVGTSGIVNEQFF.

This clone was detected only a few times. The chain carries TRBV7-9 and TRBJ1-5, with TRBD1 matching 7 bases. V shed 5 bases and J 12 bases; nucleotides not matched to a gene: 19. CDR3 length: 16 residues. Germline CDR1 and CDR2: SEHNR and FQNEAQ (reference sequence). This CDR3 reads CASSATGQAVSGGQHF. As DNA, the CDR3 is TGTGCCAGCAGCGCCACCGGACAGGCCGTTTCGGGAGGCCAGCATTTT.

This chain connects TRBV28 to TRBJ1-5; no firm D call. The CDR3 has 14 residues. V dropped 2 bases and J dropped 0 bases, with 5 bases sitting between them. Germline loops: CDR1 MDHEN, CDR2 SYDVKM. In DNA, the CDR3 is TGTGCCAGCAGTTTAAGGGATAGCAATCAGCCCCAGCATTTT. Protein product: CASSLRDSNQPQHF.

The chain joins TRBV10-1 to TRBJ2-3, with TRBD2 identical over 10 bases. V was pared by 4 bases and J by 4 bases, with 5 bases of the junction left unmatched. CDR1 is WNHNN and CDR2 is SYGVQD in the germline V gene (reference sequence). This CDR3 comprises 15 residues. The CDR3 here is CASSALAGVSDTQYF. CDR3 nucleotides: TGCGCCAGCAGTGCGCTAGCGGGAGTTTCAGATACGCAGTATTTT.

The chain couples TRBV5-1 to TRBJ1-4; D perhaps matches TRBD1 (5 bases). This CDR3 comprises 14 residues. V lost 1 base and J lost 8, with 12 bases in between. Germline V gene lookup returns CDR1 SGHRS and CDR2 YFSETQ. The CDR3 sequence: CASSLWGGEEKLFF. As DNA, the CDR3 is TGCGCCAGCAGCTTGTGGGGGGGAGAGGAAAAACTGTTTTTT.